This T cell receptor (beta chain) was identified in a study of T cell repertoires in cytomegalovirus infection. For the study at large: Epitope selection comprised recently identified HLA-C-restricted CMV epitopes and well-studied HLA-B-restricted CMV epitopes. CMV infection and matching HLA type were both indicated by public TCR beta signatures. Study-wide points: The ex vivo response showed dominance by HLA-C-restricted CMV-specific TCR beta clonotypes. Cumulative public TCR beta family frequency identified CMV carriers with the relevant HLA.

This clonotype came up a few times. Antigen specificity is unknown. TCRdb reprocessed the reads via MiXCR and lists one record per CDR3 protein. The table records 400,000 to 600,000 distinct CDR3 sequences, roughly 46% of them present only once. The receptor was derived from a human donor in good health (CMV status not recorded). Some clones in this sample may be carry-over from other donors' samples. This specimen was cultured PBMCs, taken from culture after CMV antigen stimulation.

The CDR3 sequence: CASRGRTEDPYGYTF. The CDR3 DNA is TGCGCCAGCAGGGGGAGGACCGAAGATCCCTATGGCTACACCTTC. The chain combines TRBV5-1 with TRBJ1-2; no clear D gene. The length of the CDR3 is 15 residues. Germline-derived CDR1 and CDR2 are SGHRS and YFSETQ. Deletions cut 5 bases from V and 4 bases from J, with 18 bases between.